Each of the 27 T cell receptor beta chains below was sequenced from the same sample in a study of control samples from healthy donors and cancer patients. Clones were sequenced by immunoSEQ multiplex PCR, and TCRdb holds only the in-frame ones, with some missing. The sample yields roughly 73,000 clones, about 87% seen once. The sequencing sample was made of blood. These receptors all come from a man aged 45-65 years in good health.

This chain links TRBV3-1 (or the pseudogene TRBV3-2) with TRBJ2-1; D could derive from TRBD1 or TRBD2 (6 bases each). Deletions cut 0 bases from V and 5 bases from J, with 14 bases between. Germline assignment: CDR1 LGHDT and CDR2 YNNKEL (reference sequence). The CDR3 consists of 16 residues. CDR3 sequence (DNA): TGTGCCAGCAGCCAAGATCGGGGGCCCAGGGACAATGAGCAGTTCTTC. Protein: CASSQDRGPRDNEQFF.

The CDR3 loop is CSVVRGLADTQYF. Here the CDR3 DNA reads TGCAGCGTTGTTCGGGGGCTGGCAGATACGCAGTATTTT. The genes are TRBV29-1 and TRBJ2-3, with D tentatively TRBD1 or TRBD2 (6 bases each). This CDR3 is 13 amino acids long. V lost 4 bases and J 4 bases, leaving 12 bases between the germline ends. Germline loops: CDR1 SQVTM, CDR2 ANQGSEA.

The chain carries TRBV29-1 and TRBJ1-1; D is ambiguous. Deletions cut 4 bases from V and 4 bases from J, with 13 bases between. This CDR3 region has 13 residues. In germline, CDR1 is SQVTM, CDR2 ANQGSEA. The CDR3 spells CSVVRNSGTEAFF. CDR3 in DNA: TGCAGCGTTGTTCGAAACTCGGGCACTGAAGCTTTCTTT.

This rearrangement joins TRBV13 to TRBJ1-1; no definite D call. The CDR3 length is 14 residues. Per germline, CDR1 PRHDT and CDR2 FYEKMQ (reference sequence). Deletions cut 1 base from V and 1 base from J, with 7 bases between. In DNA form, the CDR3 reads TGTGCCAGCAGCTTAGTAGGGAGGAACACTGAAGCTTTCTTT. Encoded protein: CASSLVGRNTEAFF.

Here the CDR3 reads CASSTGPSSYNEQFF. CDR3 DNA sequence: TGTGCCAGCAGTACCGGGCCCAGCTCCTACAATGAGCAGTTCTTC. The rearrangement uses TRBV6-2 or TRBV6-3 and TRBJ2-1; no clear D. Germline lookup yields CDR1 MNHEY and CDR2 SVGEGT. This CDR3 comprises 15 residues. V was pared by 5 bases and J by 0 bases, with 11 bases between.

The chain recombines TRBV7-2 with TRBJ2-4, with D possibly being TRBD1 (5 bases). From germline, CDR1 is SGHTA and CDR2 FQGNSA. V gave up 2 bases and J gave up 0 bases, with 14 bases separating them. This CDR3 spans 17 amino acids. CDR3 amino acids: CASSLSSRALAKNIQYF. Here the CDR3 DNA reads TGTGCCAGCAGCTTATCGAGCAGGGCTCTAGCCAAAAACATTCAGTACTTC. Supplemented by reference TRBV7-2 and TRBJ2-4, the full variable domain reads GAGVSQSPSNKVTEKGKDVELRCDPISGHTALYWYRQSLGQGLEFLIYFQGNSAPDKSGLPSDRFSAERTGGSVSTLTIQRTQQEDSAVYLCASSLSSRALAKNIQYFGAGTRLSVL.

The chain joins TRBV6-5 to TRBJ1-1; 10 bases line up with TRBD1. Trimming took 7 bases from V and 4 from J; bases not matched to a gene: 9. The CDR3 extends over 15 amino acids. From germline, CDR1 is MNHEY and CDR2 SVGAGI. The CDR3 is CASTKPGQGLTEAFF. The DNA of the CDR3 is TGTGCCAGCACCAAGCCGGGACAGGGGCTCACTGAAGCTTTCTTT.

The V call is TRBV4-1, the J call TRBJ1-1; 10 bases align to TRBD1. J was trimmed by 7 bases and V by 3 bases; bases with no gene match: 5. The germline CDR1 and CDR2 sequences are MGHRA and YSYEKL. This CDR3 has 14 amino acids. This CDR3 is CASSHRDRGFEAFF. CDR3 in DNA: TGCGCCAGCAGCCACCGGGACAGGGGATTTGAAGCTTTCTTT.

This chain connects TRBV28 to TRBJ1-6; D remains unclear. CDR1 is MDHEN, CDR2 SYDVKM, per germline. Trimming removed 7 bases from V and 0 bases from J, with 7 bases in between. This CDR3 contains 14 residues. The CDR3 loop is CASTGSSYNSPLHF. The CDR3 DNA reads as TGTGCCAGCACCGGCAGCTCCTATAATTCACCCCTCCACTTT. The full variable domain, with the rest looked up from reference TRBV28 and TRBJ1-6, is DVKVTQSSRYLVKRTGEKVFLECVQDMDHENMFWYRQDPGLGLRLIYFSYDVKMKEKGDIPEGYSVSREKKERFSLILESASTNQTSMYLCASTGSSYNSPLHFGNGTRLTVT.

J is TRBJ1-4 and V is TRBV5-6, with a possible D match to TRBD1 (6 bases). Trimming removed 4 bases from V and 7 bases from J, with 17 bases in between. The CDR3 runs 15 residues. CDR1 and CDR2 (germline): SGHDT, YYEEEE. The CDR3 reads CASSLTGTWGEKLFF. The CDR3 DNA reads TGTGCCAGCAGCCTGACCGGGACATGGGGTGAAAAACTGTTTTTT.

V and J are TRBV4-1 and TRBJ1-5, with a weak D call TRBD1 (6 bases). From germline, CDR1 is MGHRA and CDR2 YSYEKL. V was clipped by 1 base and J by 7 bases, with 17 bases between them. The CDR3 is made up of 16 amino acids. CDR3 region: CASSQGITGTIQPQHF. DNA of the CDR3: TGCGCCAGCAGCCAAGGGATAACAGGGACCATCCAGCCCCAGCATTTT.

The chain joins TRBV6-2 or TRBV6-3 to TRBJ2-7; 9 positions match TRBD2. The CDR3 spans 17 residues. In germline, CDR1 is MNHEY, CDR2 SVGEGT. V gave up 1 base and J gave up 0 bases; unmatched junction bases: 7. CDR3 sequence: CASSYLAGDPSSYEQYF. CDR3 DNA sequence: TGTGCCAGCAGTTACTTAGCGGGGGACCCCAGCTCCTACGAGCAGTACTTC.

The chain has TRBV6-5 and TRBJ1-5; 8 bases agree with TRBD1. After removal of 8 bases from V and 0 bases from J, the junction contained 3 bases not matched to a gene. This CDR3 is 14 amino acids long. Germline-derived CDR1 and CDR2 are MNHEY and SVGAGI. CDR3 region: CASLQGDSNQPQHF. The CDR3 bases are TGTGCCAGCCTACAGGGGGATAGCAATCAGCCCCAGCATTTT.

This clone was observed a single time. CDR3 bases: TGTGCCAGCAGCAAAAACGTAGGCACAGGGGGTTCCAACTATGGCTACACCTTC. Translated: CASSKNVGTGGSNYGYTF. The J gene is TRBJ1-2, the V gene TRBV21-1; the D call in the table, TRBD1, was not verified against the DNA. TRBV21-1 is a documented pseudogene. The length of the CDR3 is 18 residues.

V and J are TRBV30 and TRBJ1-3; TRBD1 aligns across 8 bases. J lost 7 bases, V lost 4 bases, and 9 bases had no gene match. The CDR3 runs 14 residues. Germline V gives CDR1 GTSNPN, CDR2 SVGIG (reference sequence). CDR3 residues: CAWNTDRVGNTIYF. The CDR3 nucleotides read TGTGCCTGGAACACGGACAGGGTGGGGAACACCATATATTTT.

The CDR3 region is CASSLDVGAKNIQYF. The DNA of the CDR3 is TGTGCCAGCTCACTGGACGTGGGAGCCAAAAACATTCAGTACTTC. V gene TRBV18 combines with J gene TRBJ2-4; no clear D. The germline V gene has CDR1 KGHSH and CDR2 LQKENI. This CDR3 spans 15 amino acids. Between the trimmed V and J ends, which lost 4 bases and 0 bases, there was a span of 10 bases.

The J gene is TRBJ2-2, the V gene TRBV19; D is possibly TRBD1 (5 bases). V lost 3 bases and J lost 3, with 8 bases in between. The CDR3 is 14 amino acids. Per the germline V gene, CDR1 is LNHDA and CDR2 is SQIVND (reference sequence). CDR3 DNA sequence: TGTGCCAGTAGTATCCAGGGCTACACCGGGGAGCTGTTTTTT. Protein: CASSIQGYTGELFF.

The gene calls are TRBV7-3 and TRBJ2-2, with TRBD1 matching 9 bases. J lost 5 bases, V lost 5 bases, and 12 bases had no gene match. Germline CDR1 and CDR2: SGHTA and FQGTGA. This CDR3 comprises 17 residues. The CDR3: CASSPELQGAMTGELFF. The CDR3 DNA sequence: TGTGCCAGCAGCCCGGAGTTACAGGGGGCGATGACCGGGGAGCTGTTTTTT.

CDR3: CATSDQGHPYEQYF. The CDR3 coding sequence is TGTGCCACCAGTGACCAGGGACACCCTTACGAGCAGTACTTC. The genes are TRBV24-1 and TRBJ2-7; weak D call: TRBD1 (6 bases). Per the germline V gene, CDR1 is KGHDR and CDR2 is SFDVKD. This CDR3 is 14 amino acids long. V lost 4 bases and J 4 bases, leaving 13 bases between the germline ends.

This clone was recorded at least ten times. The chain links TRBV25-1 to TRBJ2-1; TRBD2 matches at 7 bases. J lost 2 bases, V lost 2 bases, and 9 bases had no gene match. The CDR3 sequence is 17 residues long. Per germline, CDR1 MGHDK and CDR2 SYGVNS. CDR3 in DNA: TGTGCCAGCAGTGAAACCCCGCGCGGGGGACCCTACAATGAGCAGTTCTTC. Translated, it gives CASSETPRGGPYNEQFF.

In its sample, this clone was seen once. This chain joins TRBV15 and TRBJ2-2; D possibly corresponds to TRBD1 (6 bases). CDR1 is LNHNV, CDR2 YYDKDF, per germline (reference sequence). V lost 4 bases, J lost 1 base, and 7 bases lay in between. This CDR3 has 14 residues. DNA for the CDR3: TGTGCCACCAGCATACAGGGGAACACCGGGGAGCTGTTTTTT. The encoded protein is CATSIQGNTGELFF.

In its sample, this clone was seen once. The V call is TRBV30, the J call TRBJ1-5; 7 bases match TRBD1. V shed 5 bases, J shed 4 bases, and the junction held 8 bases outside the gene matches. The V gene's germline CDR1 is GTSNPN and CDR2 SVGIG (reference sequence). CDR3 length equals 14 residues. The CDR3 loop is CAWSGDRINQPQHF. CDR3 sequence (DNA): TGTGCCTGGTCGGGGGACAGAATTAATCAGCCCCAGCATTTT.

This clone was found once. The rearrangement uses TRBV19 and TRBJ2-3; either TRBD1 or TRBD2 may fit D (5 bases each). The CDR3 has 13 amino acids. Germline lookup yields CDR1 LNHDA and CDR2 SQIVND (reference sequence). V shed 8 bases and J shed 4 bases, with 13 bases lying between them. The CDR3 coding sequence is TGTGCCAGTTCAGGGAGAAGGGCAGATACGCAGTATTTT. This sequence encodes CASSGRRADTQYF.

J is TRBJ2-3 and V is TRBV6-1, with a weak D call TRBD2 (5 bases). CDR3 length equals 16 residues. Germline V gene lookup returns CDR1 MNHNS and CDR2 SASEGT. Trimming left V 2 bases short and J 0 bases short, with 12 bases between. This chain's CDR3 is CASSERGGLSTDTQYF. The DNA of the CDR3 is TGTGCCAGCAGTGAACGAGGCGGGCTTAGCACAGATACGCAGTATTTT.

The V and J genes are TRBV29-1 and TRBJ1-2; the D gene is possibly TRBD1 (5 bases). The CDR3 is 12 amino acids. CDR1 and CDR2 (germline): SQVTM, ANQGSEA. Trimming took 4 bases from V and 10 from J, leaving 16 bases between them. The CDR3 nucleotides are TGCAGCGTTGGGGAAAACAGGCCCGTCTACACCTTC. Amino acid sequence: CSVGENRPVYTF.

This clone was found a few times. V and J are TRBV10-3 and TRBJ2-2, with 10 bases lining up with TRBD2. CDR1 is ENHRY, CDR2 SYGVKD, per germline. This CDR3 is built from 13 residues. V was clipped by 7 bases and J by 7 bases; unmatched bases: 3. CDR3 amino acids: CAIKKREGGELFF. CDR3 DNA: TGTGCCATCAAAAAGCGGGAGGGCGGGGAGCTGTTTTTT.

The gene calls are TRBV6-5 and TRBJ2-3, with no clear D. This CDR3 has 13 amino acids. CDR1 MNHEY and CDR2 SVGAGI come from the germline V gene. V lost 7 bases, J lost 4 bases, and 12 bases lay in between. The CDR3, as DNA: TGTGCCAGCACCTGGCGAGAAGCAGATACGCAGTATTTT. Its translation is CASTWREADTQYF.